This T cell receptor (beta chain) originates from a study of Tregs in tolerant kidney transplant recipients. Whole-study results and caveats: Tregs expanded with activated donor B cells seemed most donor-specific. Tolerant patients' donor-specific Tregs expanded beyond overall Tregs, suggesting antigen-driven growth. Nucleotide sequences could not be compared across some patients' samples due to primer changes.

Remarks on this clone: Its antigen is unknown.

The ends lost 10 bases at V and 4 bases at J; junction bases unmatched: 7. CDR3 length: 13 amino acids. Germline-derived CDR1 and CDR2 are WSHSY and SAAADI. TCRdb's table, derived via immunoSEQ multiplex PCR, lists solely in-frame clones and lacks some. The data hold 75,000 to 80,000 clones, with around 93% observed a single time. This chain uses TRBV10-2 with TRBJ1-1; 9 bases are a match to TRBD1. This specimen was Tregs from blood, taken before the transplant. This clonotype was obtained from a human donor who received a combined kidney and bone marrow transplant. The CDR3 bases are TGCGCCATCTCGGGGACAGGGAGCACTGAAGCTTTCTTT. This encodes CAISGTGSTEAFF.